Below are 25 T cell receptor beta chains sequenced from a single sample in a study of T cells in localized non-small cell lung cancer. Produced via immunoSEQ multiplex PCR; TCRdb's table is partial and in-frame only. The sample has around 34,000 clones, roughly 93% seen once; the top ten hold 7.9%. Here the sequenced sample was peripheral blood, taken before any cancer treatment. Every receptor here comes from a female donor older than 55 with stage I lung adenocarcinoma.

The rearrangement links TRBV9 to TRBJ1-3; tentative D call: TRBD1 (6 bases). V dropped 2 bases and J dropped 2 bases, with 8 bases sitting between them. CDR1 and CDR2 from the germline V gene are SGDLS and YYNGEE. The CDR3 totals 14 residues. The CDR3 is CASSVGAPGNTIYF. The CDR3 DNA reads TGTGCCAGCAGCGTGGGGGCACCTGGAAACACCATATATTTT.

The chain combines TRBV19 with TRBJ2-7; tentative D call: TRBD2 (6 bases). CDR1 is LNHDA and CDR2 is SQIVND in the germline V gene (reference sequence). The germline V and J ends were trimmed by 5 bases and 0 bases, with 17 bases remaining between them. CDR3 length: 16 residues. The CDR3 here is CASSEYGRPSSYEQYV. Here the CDR3 DNA reads TGTGCCAGTAGTGAATACGGGAGACCGAGCTCCTACGAGCAGTACGTC.

The rearrangement uses TRBV5-1 and TRBJ2-1; D gene unclear. V gave up 1 base and J gave up 7 bases, with 12 bases separating them. The CDR3 contains 14 residues. CDR1 is SGHRS and CDR2 is YFSETQ in the germline V gene. This CDR3 is CASSLLDVENEQFF. Here the CDR3 DNA reads TGCGCCAGCAGCTTGCTAGATGTCGAAAATGAGCAGTTCTTC.

The CDR3 sequence: CSVLPPGHGTDTQYF. In nucleotides, the CDR3 is TGCAGCGTTCTGCCCCCGGGGCACGGAACAGATACGCAGTATTTT. The chain employs TRBV29-1 and TRBJ2-3; D is possibly TRBD1 or TRBD2 (5 bases each). The CDR3 has 15 residues. V lost 5 bases to trimming and J lost 3 bases, with 18 bases between them. Germline loops: CDR1 SQVTM, CDR2 ANQGSEA.

This chain joins TRBV19 and TRBJ1-1; 8 nucleotides agree with TRBD1. This CDR3 is 14 amino acids long. Germline V gene lookup returns CDR1 LNHDA and CDR2 SQIVND (reference sequence). J was trimmed by 5 bases and V by 4 bases; bases with no gene match: 6. This CDR3 reads CASSRRTGRTEAFF. The CDR3 nucleotides are TGTGCCAGTAGTAGGCGGACAGGGAGAACTGAAGCTTTCTTT.

The V call is TRBV19, the J call TRBJ1-2; D not certain. Trimming stripped 6 bases from V and 4 bases from J, with 18 bases between. Germline assignment: CDR1 LNHDA and CDR2 SQIVND (reference sequence). This CDR3 has 15 amino acids. Here the CDR3 DNA reads TGTGCCAGTAGCCGGACTCCAGAGGCTATCTATGGCTACACCTTC. Encoded protein: CASSRTPEAIYGYTF.

V is TRBV27 and J is TRBJ1-2; perhaps TRBD1 as D (6 bases). Trimming cost V 6 bases and J 8 bases, with 16 bases left between them. Germline V gene sequence: CDR1 MNHEY, CDR2 SMNVEV (reference sequence). The CDR3 has 13 amino acids. The CDR3 sequence: CASRPYRAIGYTF. The CDR3 nucleotides are TGTGCCAGCAGACCATACAGGGCTATAGGCTACACCTTC.

The gene calls are TRBV5-5 and TRBJ2-6; unclear D gene. The length of the CDR3 is 15 residues. The germline gives CDR1 SGHKS, CDR2 YYEKEE (reference sequence). V dropped 4 bases and J dropped 0 bases, with 8 bases sitting between them. The CDR3 loop is CASSPESSGANVLTF. The CDR3 coding sequence is TGTGCCAGCAGCCCTGAAAGCTCTGGGGCCAACGTCCTGACTTTC. Supplemented by reference TRBV5-5 and TRBJ2-6, the full variable domain reads DAGVTQSPTHLIKTRGQQVTLRCSPISGHKSVSWYQQVLGQGPQFIFQYYEKEERGRGNFPDRFSARQFPNYSSELNVNALLLGDSALYLCASSPESSGANVLTFGAGSRLTVL.

Only a few counts were recorded for this clone. This chain connects TRBV6-6 to TRBJ2-2; 9 nucleotides agree with TRBD1. The trim removed 7 bases at V and 4 bases at J, leaving 4 bases unmatched. CDR3 length: 14 residues. Germline V gene sequence: CDR1 MNHNY, CDR2 SVGAGI (reference sequence). The CDR3 region is CASKDRGSTGELFF. The CDR3 nucleotides are TGTGCCAGCAAGGACAGGGGAAGCACCGGGGAGCTGTTTTTT.

J is TRBJ2-2 and V is TRBV11-3; no reliable D call. The CDR3 has 14 amino acids. V lost 5 bases and J 4 bases, leaving 11 bases between the germline ends. Germline CDR1 reads SGHNT; CDR2 reads YENEEA. The DNA of the CDR3 is TGTGCCAGCAGCCACCGGGCGAGCACCGGGGAGCTGTTTTTT. Its protein product is CASSHRASTGELFF.

The rearrangement joins TRBV6-1 to TRBJ2-5; D is possibly TRBD2 (5 bases). The CDR3 is made up of 15 amino acids. Trimming took off 6 bases at V and 5 bases at J, with 19 bases between the two ends. The germline gives CDR1 MNHNS, CDR2 SASEGT. The DNA for the CDR3 is TGTGCCAGCAGCGCCCATAGAATCGGGGAGGAGACCCAGTACTTC. This translates into CASSAHRIGEETQYF.

The chain recombines TRBV7-9 with TRBJ1-4; 7 bases align to TRBD1. CDR3 length: 15 residues. V trimming: 5 bases; J trimming: 3 bases; junction bases outside the gene matches: 6. Germline values: CDR1 SEHNR, CDR2 FQNEAQ (reference sequence). CDR3 residues: CASSKTGEPNEKLFF. The CDR3 DNA is TGTGCCAGCAGCAAAACAGGGGAGCCTAATGAAAAACTGTTTTTT.

The sample holds a few counts of this clone. This chain links TRBV5-6 with TRBJ2-5; possible D gene TRBD2, 7 bases. The germline V gene encodes CDR1 SGHDT and CDR2 YYEEEE. V was pared by 2 bases and J by 4 bases, with 12 bases between. This CDR3 comprises 14 residues. The CDR3 region has the DNA TGTGCCAGCAGCTTAGGGGGAGGGGTAGAGACCCAGTACTTC. Its translation is CASSLGGGVETQYF.

The chain has TRBV6-5 and TRBJ1-4; weak D call: TRBD1 (5 bases). CDR1 is MNHEY and CDR2 is SVGAGI in the germline V gene. The V and J ends lost 3 bases and 8 bases respectively, with 16 bases between them. This CDR3 has 15 amino acids. CDR3 in DNA: TGTGCCAGCAGTTATTCCGGGACGAAAGAGGAAAAACTGTTTTTT. This encodes CASSYSGTKEEKLFF.

There are a few counts of this clone. The chain recombines TRBV5-4 with TRBJ2-5; TRBD2 matches at 9 bases. From germline, CDR1 is SGHNT and CDR2 YYREEE (reference sequence). The CDR3 loop spans 13 amino acids. V dropped 6 bases and J dropped 2; count of bases not matched to a gene: 2. The CDR3 bases are TGTGCCAGCAAGCTAGCGGGACAAGAGACCCAGTACTTC. Its translation is CASKLAGQETQYF.

This clone was seen a single time. The J gene is TRBJ1-2, the V gene TRBV27; possible D gene TRBD1, 5 bases. V lost 4 bases, J lost 8 bases, and 23 bases lay in between. Germline V lookup: CDR1 MNHEY, CDR2 SMNVEV (reference sequence). This CDR3 has 16 residues. The chain's CDR3 is CASSWTGTERIRGYTF. The CDR3 region has the DNA TGTGCCAGCAGTTGGACCGGGACGGAACGTATTCGCGGCTACACCTTC.

The gene calls are TRBV9 and TRBJ2-3; D is possibly TRBD1 (5 bases). Germline lookup yields CDR1 SGDLS and CDR2 YYNGEE. V was clipped by 0 bases and J by 1 base, with 9 bases between them. This CDR3 contains 15 residues. Written as DNA, the CDR3 is TGTGCCAGCAGCGTAGGTGGCAGGGGCACAGATACGCAGTATTTT. Residues: CASSVGGRGTDTQYF.

The rearrangement links TRBV19 to TRBJ2-1, with 7 bases fitting TRBD1. From germline, CDR1 is LNHDA and CDR2 SQIVND (reference sequence). The CDR3 runs 15 residues. The V segment lost 9 bases and the J segment 6 bases; nucleotides outside the gene matches: 14. The CDR3, as DNA: TGTGCCAGCGCTCCCGACAGGGCTTTAGGCAATGAGCAGTTCTTC. This encodes CASAPDRALGNEQFF.

This chain links TRBV11-2 with TRBJ2-6; D unresolved. V was clipped by 2 bases and J by 0 bases, with 8 bases between them. The V gene's germline CDR1 is SGHAT and CDR2 FQNNGV. The CDR3 extends over 16 amino acids. CDR3 DNA: TGTGCCAGCAGCTTACGTAGGTTCTCTGGGGCCAACGTCCTGACTTTC. It encodes CASSLRRFSGANVLTF.

The rearrangement uses TRBV4-3 and TRBJ2-1; a possible D gene is TRBD1 (6 bases). Trimming removed 1 base at V and 6 bases at J, with 13 bases between. The CDR3 consists of 15 residues. Germline assignment: CDR1 LGHNA and CDR2 YSLEER. In nucleotides, the CDR3 is TGCGCCAGCAGCCAAGCTACAGGGTGGGGCAATGAGCAGTTCTTC. This gives the protein CASSQATGWGNEQFF.

This clone was seen only once. The rearrangement joins TRBV19 to TRBJ1-1; unclear D gene. The CDR3 totals 13 residues. V gave up 3 bases and J gave up 2 bases, with 7 bases separating them. Germline assignment: CDR1 LNHDA and CDR2 SQIVND (reference sequence). CDR3 nucleotide sequence: TGTGCCAGTAGTATCGCTTACAACACTGAAGCTTTCTTT. Translating gives CASSIAYNTEAFF.

The rearrangement uses TRBV7-9 and TRBJ1-2; D unresolved. Per germline, CDR1 SEHNR and CDR2 FQNEAQ (reference sequence). The CDR3 contains 12 residues. V lost 3 bases and J lost 9, with 11 bases in between. The CDR3: CASSFGDESYTF. DNA for the CDR3: TGTGCCAGCAGCTTTGGCGACGAGAGCTACACCTTC. Supplemented by reference TRBV7-9 and TRBJ1-2, the full variable domain reads DTGVSQNPRHKITKRGQNVTFRCDPISEHNRLYWYRQTLGQGPEFLTYFQNEAQLEKSRLLSDRFSAERPKGSFSTLEIQRTEQGDSAMYLCASSFGDESYTFGSGTRLTVV.

CDR3 in amino acids: CSVAKGTGNTIYF. The CDR3 DNA sequence: TGCAGCGTTGCTAAAGGGACTGGAAACACCATATATTTT. This chain uses TRBV29-1 with TRBJ1-3, with D unresolved. This CDR3 comprises 13 residues. V was trimmed by 4 bases and J by 2 bases, leaving 9 bases between them. Per the germline V gene, CDR1 is SQVTM and CDR2 is ANQGSEA.

This clone was detected once. V and J are TRBV5-4 and TRBJ1-1; D is undetermined. CDR1 SGHNT and CDR2 YYREEE come from the germline V gene (reference sequence). The CDR3 is 11 amino acids. The CDR3 nucleotides read TGTGCTAGCGGGCGAGGGACTGAAGCTTTCTTT. The encoded protein is CASGRGTEAFF.

The V call is TRBV19, the J call TRBJ1-1; D is uncertain. Germline V gene lookup returns CDR1 LNHDA and CDR2 SQIVND (reference sequence). The ends were cut back, 7 bases at V and 1 base at J, with 10 bases in the middle. The CDR3 is 13 residues long. CDR3 DNA: TGTGCCAGTATTCGGCAGACGAACACTGAAGCTTTCTTT. The encoded protein is CASIRQTNTEAFF. The full variable domain, its missing parts supplied by reference TRBV19 and TRBJ1-1, is DGGITQSPKYLFRKEGQNVTLSCEQNLNHDAMYWYRQDPGQGLRLIYYSQIVNDFQKGDIAEGYSVSREKKESFPLTVTSAQKNPTAFYLCASIRQTNTEAFFGQGTRLTVV.